This T cell receptor beta chain was recorded in a study of OX40 agonist ivuxolimab in advanced cancers. Study-wide context: At roughly 80% male, the cohort had a mean age of around 56 years, ranging from roughly 20 to 79. Study-wide results and limits: Averaged across samples, CD8+ T cells carried more expanded clones than CD4+ did. Antigen specificity of clonally expanded peripheral T cells was not established. Several nonresponders also turned out to have low normalized T-cell clonal expansion.

In regard to this clone: Its antigen is unidentified.

The CDR3 is 13 amino acids. CDR1 and CDR2 (germline): LGHNA, YSLEER. V lost 0 bases, J lost 6 bases, and 9 bases lay in between. The assay was immunoSEQ multiplex PCR, and TCRdb's table has in-frame clones only and misses some. The sample holds approximately 23,000 clones; around 78% are singletons and the top ten take 15% to 20%. The specimen comprised CD4+ or CD8+ T cells sorted from blood, sampled in a trial of the OX40 agonist ivuxolimab. The chain employs TRBV4-3 and TRBJ2-7; D is uncertain. The clonotype originates from an adult with an advanced solid tumor such as melanoma, head and neck, liver or kidney cancer. The CDR3 region is CASSQDRFGEQYF. The CDR3 nucleotides read TGCGCCAGCAGCCAAGATCGGTTTGGCGAGCAGTACTTC.